The 23 T cell receptor beta chains below come from one sample, sequenced in a study of beta chain features in type 1 diabetes. Expressed TCRB transcripts were sequenced, since all the RNA that had been isolated was reverse transcribed. The data were produced by immunoSEQ multiplex PCR, yet TCRdb's version contains in-frame clones alone and is incomplete. Of around 500,000 clones in the sample, over 25% were seen once. The specimen was naive CD4+ T cells from blood. These receptors were obtained from a man aged 18 to 35 in good health.

Of note for this clone: Other DNA sequences in the same sample also yield this CDR3. J is TRBJ2-7 and V is TRBV7-2, with D unclear. This CDR3 is built from 14 residues. In germline, CDR1 is SGHTA, CDR2 FQGNSA. V was trimmed by 5 bases and J by 0 bases, leaving 11 bases between them. CDR3 amino acids: CASSLYSSSYEQYF. The CDR3 DNA follows: TGTGCCAGCAGCCTATACTCGAGCTCCTACGAGCAGTACTTC.

This clone was seen more than once but under ten times. The chain has TRBV6-6 and TRBJ2-5; a possible D gene is TRBD1 (6 bases). V was cut by 8 bases and J by 4 bases, with 14 bases left in between. Germline V gene lookup returns CDR1 MNHNY and CDR2 SVGAGI (reference sequence). The CDR3 consists of 13 residues. The chain's CDR3 is CASVPQGSETQYF. The CDR3 bases are TGTGCCAGCGTACCCCAGGGGTCAGAGACCCAGTACTTC.

This chain connects TRBV6-1 to TRBJ2-7, with D perhaps TRBD2 (5 bases). The CDR3 is 12 amino acids. V shed 6 bases and J shed 4 bases, with 10 bases lying between them. Per the germline V gene, CDR1 is MNHNS and CDR2 is SASEGT. The CDR3 loop reads CASREREYEQYF. As DNA, the CDR3 is TGTGCCAGCAGGGAGAGGGAATACGAGCAGTACTTC.

With regard to this clone: One end of the junction varies from germline; a read error may be responsible. This CDR3 reads CASSVAPSSYNEQFF. The CDR3 nucleotides read TGTGCCAGCAGCGTAGCCCCGAGCTCCTACAATGAGCAGTTCTTC. The chain recombines TRBV7-2 with TRBJ2-1; no firm D call. Germline V gene lookup returns CDR1 SGHTA and CDR2 FQGNSA. CDR3 length equals 15 residues.

The chain uses TRBV2 and TRBJ1-4, with TRBD1 identical over 7 bases. The J segment lost 8 bases and the V segment lost 6 bases, leaving 6 bases of the junction unmatched. Germline V gene sequence: CDR1 SNHLY, CDR2 FYNNEI. CDR3 size: 13 residues. In nucleotides, the CDR3 is TGTGCCAGCAGCAGGGGGATCAAGGAAAAACTGTTTTTT. The encoded protein is CASSRGIKEKLFF.

In this sample, this clone turned up a few times. The V and J genes are TRBV30 and TRBJ1-2; D is unresolved. Germline V gene data show CDR1 as GTSNPN and CDR2 as SVGIG (reference sequence). The length of the CDR3 is 13 residues. V gave up 4 bases and J gave up 2 bases, with 11 bases separating them. The CDR3: CAWTRGQNYGYTF. The CDR3 DNA reads as TGTGCCTGGACCCGTGGGCAGAACTATGGCTACACCTTC.

J is TRBJ2-6 and V is TRBV6-5; 8 bases agree with TRBD1. The CDR3 extends over 15 amino acids. The J segment lost 2 bases and the V segment lost 11 bases, leaving 8 bases of the junction unmatched. From germline, CDR1 is MNHEY and CDR2 SVGAGI. The CDR3, as DNA: TGTGCCGGCCGGACAGGGAAGGCTGGGGCCAACGTCCTGACTTTC. Translating gives CAGRTGKAGANVLTF.

The CDR3 loop is CASRKPSGSNSGANVLTF. The DNA of the CDR3 is TGTGCCAGCAGGAAGCCTAGCGGGAGTAACAGTGGGGCCAACGTCCTGACTTTC. The rearrangement joins TRBV2 to TRBJ2-6, with 10 bases identical to TRBD2. The CDR3 consists of 18 residues. With 6 bases clipped from V and 3 bases from J, the junction kept 11 bases outside the gene matches. Germline-derived CDR1 and CDR2 are SNHLY and FYNNEI.

The rearrangement links TRBV28 to TRBJ2-3, with D uncertain. The CDR3 is made up of 14 amino acids. From germline, CDR1 is MDHEN and CDR2 SYDVKM. V was cut by 3 bases and J by 0 bases, with 7 bases left in between. This chain's CDR3 is CASSFHVSTDTQYF. CDR3 bases: TGTGCCAGCAGTTTCCACGTGAGCACAGATACGCAGTATTTT.

There are a few counts of this clone. The CDR3 protein is CASSVALAGEQFF. Here the CDR3 DNA reads TGTGCCAGCAGCGTAGCGCTAGCGGGAGAGCAGTTCTTC. This chain connects TRBV9 to TRBJ2-1, with 9 positions matching TRBD2. With V trimmed by 0 bases and J by 10 bases, 2 bases remained unmatched. Germline CDR1 SGDLS, CDR2 YYNGEE. This CDR3 has 13 residues.

The rearrangement uses TRBV6-1 and TRBJ1-2, with D unclear. CDR1 and CDR2 (germline): MNHNS, SASEGT. The CDR3 covers 11 residues. Trimming left V 4 bases short and J 6 bases short, with 6 bases between. CDR3 DNA: TGTGCCAGCAGTGTTGAGGATGGCTACACCTTC. Translated: CASSVEDGYTF.

This clone was seen more than once but under ten times. The chain joins TRBV10-3 to TRBJ1-2; unclear D gene. V lost 8 bases and J 10 bases, leaving 5 bases between the germline ends. CDR3 length: 8 residues. CDR1 is ENHRY and CDR2 is SYGVKD in the germline V gene. CDR3 sequence (DNA): TGTGCCATCCCTATCTACACCTTC. It translates to CAIPIYTF.

The chain links TRBV7-9 to TRBJ1-5, with a weak D call TRBD1 (5 bases). This CDR3 comprises 13 residues. V lost 3 bases and J 6 bases, leaving 9 bases between the germline ends. Germline CDR1 is SEHNR and CDR2 is FQNEAQ (reference sequence). Here the CDR3 reads CASSLGGGQPQHF. DNA of the CDR3: TGTGCCAGCAGCTTGGGGGGAGGTCAGCCCCAGCATTTT.

This clone was observed a few times. The rearrangement joins TRBV29-1 to TRBJ2-1; 8 nucleotides align to TRBD1. Germline CDR1 and CDR2: SQVTM and ANQGSEA. The CDR3 runs to 16 residues. With V trimmed by 0 bases and J by 9 bases, 13 bases remained unmatched. The DNA of the CDR3 is TGCAGCGTTGAAGATGGGGGGACAGGTGAGAGCGGTGAGCAGTTCTTC. Translation gives CSVEDGGTGESGEQFF.

The chain employs TRBV27 and TRBJ2-1, with D unclear. With 8 bases removed from V and 6 bases from J, the gap between germline ends came to 17 bases. The CDR3 has 14 amino acids. The germline gives CDR1 MNHEY, CDR2 SMNVEV (reference sequence). The CDR3 is CASLISRVCNEQFF. The CDR3 DNA reads TGTGCCAGCCTGATTAGTCGAGTGTGCAATGAGCAGTTCTTC.

Note on this clone: Different DNA sequences within this sample yield the same CDR3. This CDR3 reads CASSPDRAGANVLTF. DNA for the CDR3: TGTGCCAGCTCACCAGACAGGGCTGGGGCCAACGTCCTGACTTTC. The chain carries TRBV18 and TRBJ2-6, with 7 bases aligning to TRBD1. Germline CDR1 is KGHSH and CDR2 is LQKENI. CDR3 length equals 15 residues. J was trimmed by 2 bases and V by 2 bases; bases with no gene match: 0.

This chain uses TRBV25-1 with TRBJ2-3, with D possibly being TRBD2 (5 bases). Looked up from germline, CDR1 is MGHDK and CDR2 is SYGVNS. V lost 8 bases to trimming and J lost 5 bases, with 11 bases between them. The CDR3 runs to 12 residues. CDR3 in DNA: TGTGCCAGCCACGGGCGGGTAGATACGCAGTATTTT. Translated, it gives CASHGRVDTQYF.

This clone came up a few times. Additional DNA sequences in this sample encode the identical CDR3. The chain combines TRBV7-2 with TRBJ2-1; 15 bases match TRBD2. J gave up 6 bases and V 3 bases, and 0 bases lay outside the gene matches. Germline lookup yields CDR1 SGHTA and CDR2 FQGNSA. The CDR3 contains 15 residues. The CDR3 protein is CASSLGLAGGNEQFF. The CDR3 DNA follows: TGTGCCAGCAGCTTGGGACTAGCGGGAGGCAATGAGCAGTTCTTC.

This sequence joins TRBV7-3 and TRBJ2-7; D is perhaps TRBD1 (6 bases). CDR1 and CDR2 (germline): SGHTA, FQGTGA. The CDR3 has 13 residues. Trimming removed 5 bases at V and 2 bases at J, with 10 bases between. CDR3 loop: CASSKDSTYEQYF. DNA for the CDR3: TGTGCCAGCAGCAAGGACAGTACCTACGAGCAGTACTTC.

This clone has just a few counts. The CDR3 nucleotides read TGTGCCAGCAGCGTAGAACAAGCGGGAGGATACAATGAGCAGTTCTTC. Protein sequence: CASSVEQAGGYNEQFF. The chain combines TRBV9 with TRBJ2-1, with TRBD2 identical over 9 bases. V shed 0 bases, J shed 4 bases, and the junction held 5 bases outside the gene matches. The germline gives CDR1 SGDLS, CDR2 YYNGEE. The CDR3 covers 16 residues.

The chain joins TRBV10-3 to TRBJ2-7; D not resolved. V was clipped by 3 bases and J by 3 bases, with 15 bases between them. CDR3 length: 15 residues. CDR1 is ENHRY and CDR2 is SYGVKD in the germline V gene. As DNA, the CDR3 is TGTGCCATCAGTGAAGGAAGTAAAAGGGACTACGAGCAGTACTTC. Amino acids: CAISEGSKRDYEQYF.

The V call is TRBV18, the J call TRBJ2-5, with 7 nucleotides matching TRBD1. This CDR3 is 16 amino acids long. CDR1 and CDR2 (germline): KGHSH, LQKENI. The J segment lost 3 bases and the V segment lost 3 bases, leaving 10 bases of the junction unmatched. The DNA for the CDR3 is TGTGCCAGCTCACCGTTAACAGGGGCCCTAAAAGAGACCCAGTACTTC. Protein product: CASSPLTGALKETQYF.

This clone was counted between two and nine times. V usage is TRBV7-9 and J usage is TRBJ2-7, with D possibly being TRBD1 or TRBD2 (5 bases each). Germline assignment: CDR1 SEHNR and CDR2 FQNEAQ (reference sequence). The CDR3 has 13 amino acids. V shed 6 bases and J shed 3 bases, with 12 bases lying between them. As DNA, the CDR3 is TGTGCCAGCAGATTCCGGGACGGCTACGAGCAGTACTTC. This translates into CASRFRDGYEQYF. The entire variable domain, with the rest obtained from reference TRBV7-9 and TRBJ2-7, is as follows: DTGVSQNPRHKITKRGQNVTFRCDPISEHNRLYWYRQTLGQGPEFLTYFQNEAQLEKSRLLSDRFSAERPKGSFSTLEIQRTEQGDSAMYLCASRFRDGYEQYFGPGTRLTVT.